This T cell receptor beta chain comes out of a study of blood T cells in healthy people across ages. V shed 4 bases and J shed 7 bases, with 14 bases lying between them. Germline V CDR1 and CDR2: MNHEY, SVGEGT. The CDR3 has 15 residues. Sample-barcoded 5' priming and a J-beta primer mix drove a second PCR of roughly 6 to 12 cycles. TCRdb called the 5' RACE reads again in MiXCR, with one record for every CDR3 protein. This table has approximately 1,000,000 distinct CDR3 sequences, under 40% appearing once. In its sample, this clonotype was seen a few times. Its specificity is not known. General study results and limits: There were more naive CD4+ cells and higher diversity in long-lived donors than in aged donors.

The chain recombines TRBV6-2 or TRBV6-3 with TRBJ1-6; possible D gene TRBD1, 6 bases. The sequence derives from a man aged 18 to 29 in good health. The material sequenced was blood. The CDR3 nucleotides are TGTGCCAGCAGTTTGAACAGGGTCCGGAATTCACCCCTCCACTTT. Translation: CASSLNRVRNSPLHF.